A selection of T cell receptor beta chains follows, all from one sample in a study of control samples from healthy donors and cancer patients. The data were produced by immunoSEQ multiplex PCR, yet TCRdb's version contains in-frame clones alone and is incomplete. The table has about 100,000 clones, 87% seen once. Material: blood. These receptors were taken from a woman aged 45-65 years in good health. Both conserved end residues are part of each CDR3. D genes are given only for firm matches. Clone size is not always given. Where it is, it says once, few, many or a class for expanded clones.

clone size	J gene	V gene	D gene	CDR3 protein	CDR3 DNA
.	TRBJ1-3	TRBV29-1	.	CSVDPLIGNTIYF	TGCAGCGTTGATCCACTCATCGGAAACACCATATATTTT
.	TRBJ1-4	TRBV18	.	CASSSGTTNEKLFF	TGTGCCAGCTCTTCCGGGACAACTAATGAAAAACTGTTTTTT
.	TRBJ2-2	TRBV2	.	CASRGTGELFF	TGTGCCAGCAGGGGGACAGGGGAGCTGTTTTTT
.	TRBJ2-7	TRBV5-1	.	CAKNSNTDEQYF	TGCGCCAAAAACTCAAATACGGACGAGCAGTACTTC
.	TRBJ2-2	TRBV19	.	CASSGQGETGELFF	TGTGCCAGTTCTGGGCAGGGTGAGACCGGGGAGCTGTTTTTT
.	TRBJ1-1	TRBV18	.	CASSPDRGALTEAFF	TGTGCCAGCTCACCCGATAGGGGGGCTTTGACTGAAGCTTTCTTT
few	TRBJ2-2	TRBV6-5	.	CASSYSSSGELFF	TGTGCCAGCAGTTACTCTAGTAGTGGGGAGCTGTTTTTT
.	TRBJ2-5	TRBV29-1	.	CSVPLEVETQYF	TGCAGCGTTCCTCTGGAGGTGGAGACCCAGTACTTC
.	TRBJ1-1	TRBV11-2	TRBD1	CASRLTSGQRNTEAFF	TGTGCCAGCAGGTTGACCTCGGGACAGCGTAACACTGAAGCTTTCTTT
.	TRBJ2-5	TRBV5-4	.	CASSLVQETQYF	TGTGCCAGCAGCTTGGTTCAAGAGACCCAGTACTTC
.	TRBJ1-6	TRBV6-5	.	CASCQGSSTLHF	TGTGCCAGCTGCCAGGGCTCGTCGACCCTCCACTTT
.	TRBJ2-3	TRBV3-1/TRBV3-2	TRBD2	CASSQEGSLTGLGVMSADTQYF	TGTGCCAGCAGCCAAGAGGGGAGCCTCACGGGACTAGGGGTCATGAGCGCAGATACGCAGTATTTT
.	TRBJ1-3	TRBV5-1	.	CASSLAPGSSSGNTIYF	TGCGCCAGCAGCTTGGCGCCAGGTTCGAGCTCTGGAAACACCATATATTTT
.	TRBJ1-6	TRBV11-2	.	CASAGTVNSPLHF	TGTGCCAGCGCGGGGACGGTTAATTCACCCCTCCACTTT
.	TRBJ1-6	TRBV6-6	.	CASSYGSPLHF	TGTGCCAGCAGTTATGGATCACCCCTCCACTTT
.	TRBJ2-1	TRBV7-8	TRBD2	CASSLLADPYNEQFF	TGTGCCAGCAGCTTACTAGCGGACCCCTACAATGAGCAGTTCTTC
.	TRBJ2-1	TRBV7-9	TRBD1	CASSLSAQGASEQFF	TGTGCCAGCAGCTTATCTGCCCAGGGGGCGAGTGAGCAGTTCTTC
few	TRBJ1-2	TRBV28	TRBD1	CASSFGQGNYGYTF	TGTGCCAGCAGTTTCGGACAGGGGAACTATGGCTACACCTTC
.	TRBJ1-1	TRBV29-1	.	CSVERGDTEAFF	TGCAGCGTTGAAAGGGGGGACACTGAAGCTTTCTTT
.	TRBJ1-1	TRBV21-1	.	CASSKEAQIEAFF	TGTGCCAGCAGCAAAGAAGCTCAGATAGAAGCTTTCTTT
once	TRBJ1-1	TRBV28	.	CASSSPPNTEAFF	TGTGCCAGCAGTTCCCCCCCGAACACTGAAGCTTTCTTT
.	TRBJ1-3	TRBV28	TRBD1	CASSLGQGNSGNTIYF	TGTGCCAGCAGTTTGGGACAGGGGAACTCTGGAAACACCATATATTTT
.	TRBJ2-2	TRBV10-1	.	CASSESWGGELFF	TGCGCCAGCAGTGAGTCTTGGGGAGGGGAGCTGTTTTTT
once	TRBJ2-5	TRBV5-1	.	CASSLEATQETQYF	TGCGCCAGCAGCTTGGAGGCGACACAAGAGACCCAGTACTTC
.	TRBJ1-2	TRBV19	TRBD1	CASSEWTGATFNYGYTF	TGTGCCAGTAGTGAATGGACAGGGGCGACTTTCAACTATGGCTACACCTTC
.	TRBJ1-6	TRBV2	TRBD1	CASGGTGVARNSPLHF	TGTGCCAGCGGGGGGACAGGGGTTGCTCGGAATTCACCCCTCCACTTT
.	TRBJ1-1	TRBV9	.	CASSVDLGVGTEAFF	TGTGCCAGCAGCGTAGATCTTGGGGTGGGAACTGAAGCTTTCTTT
.	TRBJ2-3	TRBV11-2	.	CASRGGLGSTDTQYF	TGTGCCAGCAGGGGGGGATTGGGTAGCACAGATACGCAGTATTTT
.	TRBJ2-7	TRBV27	.	CASSRDPGPPYEQYF	TGTGCCAGCAGTAGGGACCCGGGACCGCCCTACGAGCAGTACTTC
.	TRBJ2-7	TRBV4-1	.	CASSQDLGESYEQYF	TGCGCCAGCAGCCAAGATCTGGGTGAATCCTACGAGCAGTACTTC
.	TRBJ1-2	TRBV11-2	.	CASRQATSYGYTF	TGTGCCAGCAGGCAAGCAACTAGCTATGGCTACACCTTC
few	TRBJ2-3	TRBV6-4	.	CASSDSWGPGDTQYF	TGTGCCAGCAGTGACTCTTGGGGGCCTGGGGATACGCAGTATTTT
.	TRBJ2-7	TRBV19	TRBD1	CASANRGLKYEQYF	TGTGCCAGCGCAAACAGGGGCCTTAAGTACGAGCAGTACTTC
.	TRBJ2-3	TRBV5-6	TRBD2	CASSLLGPGGGTDTQYF	TGTGCCAGCAGCTTGCTAGGCCCGGGAGGGGGGACAGATACGCAGTATTTT
.	TRBJ1-5	TRBV9	TRBD1	CASSATGEGNQPQHF	TGTGCCAGCAGTGCAACAGGGGAGGGGAATCAGCCCCAGCATTTT
few	TRBJ1-5	TRBV27	.	CASTISWGGQPQHF	TGTGCCAGTACGATCTCGTGGGGCGGGCAGCCCCAGCATTTT
.	TRBJ2-1	TRBV2	TRBD1	CAGRDPDRAVYNEQFF	TGTGCCGGCCGAGACCCAGACAGGGCAGTTTACAATGAGCAGTTCTTC
.	TRBJ1-1	TRBV3-1/TRBV3-2	TRBD1	CANPCPGTGGLGAFF	TGTGCCAACCCCTGTCCGGGGACAGGGGGCTTAGGAGCTTTCTTT
.	TRBJ1-1	TRBV4-3	.	CASSQLRDTEAFF	TGCGCCAGCAGCCAATTGAGAGACACTGAAGCTTTCTTT
few	TRBJ2-2	TRBV11-2	.	CASSLDSLNTGELFF	TGTGCCAGCAGCTTGGACAGCCTCAACACCGGGGAGCTGTTTTTT
.	TRBJ1-3	TRBV6-1	TRBD1	CASSELRGLGNTIYF	TGTGCCAGCAGTGAACTTAGGGGGCTAGGAAACACCATATATTTT
.	TRBJ2-7	TRBV6-5	TRBD1	CASSPRTGVYEQYF	TGTGCCAGCAGTCCCAGGACAGGAGTCTACGAGCAGTACTTC
.	TRBJ2-1	TRBV12-5	.	CASGGLYNEQFF	TGTGCTAGTGGTGGGTTGTACAATGAGCAGTTCTTC
.	TRBJ1-2	TRBV13	.	CASSLAGGSQGYTF	TGTGCCAGCAGCTTAGCCGGGGGATCGCAGGGCTACACCTTC
.	TRBJ1-1	TRBV27	.	CASLGGLYTEAFF	TGTGCCAGCCTCGGAGGGTTATACACTGAAGCTTTCTTT
.	TRBJ2-3	TRBV6-5	.	CASSYQSTDTQYF	TGTGCCAGCAGTTATCAGTCCACAGATACGCAGTATTTT
.	TRBJ1-4	TRBV6-5	.	CASRPGGYEKLFF	TGTGCCAGCAGGCCCGGGGGTTATGAAAAACTGTTTTTT
.	TRBJ2-7	TRBV6-5	.	CASSYHNHEQYF	TGTGCCAGCAGTTACCACAACCACGAGCAGTACTTC
.	TRBJ2-5	TRBV11-2	.	CASSLGSDGGETQYF	TGTGCCAGCAGCTTGGGGAGCGACGGTGGGGAGACCCAGTACTTC
once	TRBJ2-1	TRBV10-3	TRBD2	CAIRTSGNYNEQFF	TGTGCCATCAGGACTAGCGGTAATTACAATGAGCAGTTCTTC
once	TRBJ2-1	TRBV6-2/TRBV6-3	TRBD1	CASSSPTGGGGAYNEQFF	TGTGCCAGCAGCTCCCCTACAGGGGGCGGAGGGGCCTACAATGAGCAGTTCTTC
once	TRBJ1-1	TRBV24-1	.	CATRGAGVEAFF	TGTGCCACCAGGGGTGCCGGGGTTGAAGCTTTCTTT
.	TRBJ1-4	TRBV19	.	CASSTWGNEKLFF	TGTGCCAGTAGTACGTGGGGCAATGAAAAACTGTTTTTT